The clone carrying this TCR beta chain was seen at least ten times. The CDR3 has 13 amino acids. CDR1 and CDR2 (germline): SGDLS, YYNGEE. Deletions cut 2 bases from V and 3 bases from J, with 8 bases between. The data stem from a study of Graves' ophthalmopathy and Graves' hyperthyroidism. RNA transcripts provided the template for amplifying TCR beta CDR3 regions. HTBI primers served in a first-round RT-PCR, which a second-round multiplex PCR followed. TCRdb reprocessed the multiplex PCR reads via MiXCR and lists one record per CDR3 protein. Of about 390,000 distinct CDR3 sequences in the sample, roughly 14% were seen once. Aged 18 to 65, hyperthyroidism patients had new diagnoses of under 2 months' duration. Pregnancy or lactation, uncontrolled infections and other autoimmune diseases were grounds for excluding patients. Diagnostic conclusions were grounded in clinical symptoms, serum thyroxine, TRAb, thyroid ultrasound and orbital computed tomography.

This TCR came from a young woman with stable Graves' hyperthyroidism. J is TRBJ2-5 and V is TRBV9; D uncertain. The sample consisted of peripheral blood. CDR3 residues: CASSVRLKETQYF. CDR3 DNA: TGTGCCAGCAGCGTTAGGTTGAAAGAGACCCAGTACTTC.